The 27 T cell receptor beta chains in this list originate from one sample, sequenced in a study of blood T cell repertoires in COVID-19. Sequencing was performed with immunoSEQ multiplex PCR; in TCRdb, only in-frame clones are kept and a portion is missing. The sample records 200,000 to 250,000 clones, roughly 84% being singletons. Sequencing used PBMCs or T cells enriched from blood (not recorded which). These TCRs come from a woman aged 40 to 49 who had recovered from COVID-19.

The chain carries TRBV19 and TRBJ2-1, with 10 bases matching TRBD2. Germline CDR1 reads LNHDA; CDR2 reads SQIVND (reference sequence). V lost 8 bases, J lost 3 bases, and 13 bases stayed unmatched. The CDR3 is made up of 17 amino acids. CDR3 nucleotides: TGTGCCAGTCGGGGACTAGCGCTAGGAGGGAGCTACAATGAGCAGTTCTTC. Amino acids: CASRGLALGGSYNEQFF.

This clone has a single count. This chain connects TRBV11-3 to TRBJ1-1; 7 positions agree with TRBD1. The CDR3 is 17 amino acids. The V segment lost 3 bases and the J segment 0 bases; nucleotides outside the gene matches: 10. CDR1 and CDR2 (germline): SGHNT, YENEEA. CDR3 residues: CASSLRGRFGMNTEAFF. Here the CDR3 DNA reads TGTGCCAGCAGCTTGAGGGGGCGCTTTGGAATGAACACTGAAGCTTTCTTT. The full variable domain, in which reference TRBV11-3 and TRBJ1-1 provide the parts outside the CDR3, is EAGVVQSPRYKIIEKKQPVAFWCNPISGHNTLYWYLQNLGQGPELLIRYENEEAVDDSQLPKDRFSAERLKGVDSTLKIQPAELGDSAVYLCASSLRGRFGMNTEAFFGQGTRLTVV.

The chain employs TRBV28 and TRBJ2-7; TRBD2 matches 9 bases. V trimming: 3 bases; J trimming: 3 bases; junction bases outside the gene matches: 6. CDR3 length: 15 residues. The V gene's germline CDR1 is MDHEN and CDR2 SYDVKM. The CDR3 protein is CASSFSAGGVYEQYF. DNA for the CDR3: TGTGCCAGCAGTTTTTCGGCGGGAGGGGTCTACGAGCAGTACTTC.

This chain connects TRBV19 to TRBJ2-3; TRBD1 matches at 7 bases. Germline V gene sequence: CDR1 LNHDA, CDR2 SQIVND (reference sequence). The CDR3 loop spans 13 amino acids. Germline trimming cut 6 bases from V and 6 bases from J; bases unmatched to any gene: 6. The CDR3 is CASSGQERDTQYF. CDR3 sequence (DNA): TGTGCCAGTAGCGGACAGGAGCGGGATACGCAGTATTTT.

The V and J genes are TRBV9 and TRBJ1-2; D perhaps matches TRBD1 (6 bases). The CDR3 loop spans 15 amino acids. CDR1 is SGDLS and CDR2 is YYNGEE in the germline V gene. V lost 4 bases to trimming and J lost 4 bases, with 17 bases between them. CDR3 sequence: CASSPYRVDSYGYTF. CDR3 nucleotide sequence: TGTGCCAGCAGCCCTTACAGGGTCGATAGCTATGGCTACACCTTC.

This clone has only one observation. This chain connects TRBV28 to TRBJ2-3; 7 nucleotides agree with TRBD1. CDR1 and CDR2 (germline): MDHEN, SYDVKM. V lost 4 bases and J lost 0; bases outside the gene matches: 7. The CDR3 runs to 16 residues. CDR3 in amino acids: CASSSPSQGSTDTQYF. As DNA, the CDR3 is TGTGCCAGCAGTTCCCCGTCACAGGGGAGCACAGATACGCAGTATTTT.

The V gene is TRBV7-2, the J gene TRBJ2-3; 10 nucleotides match TRBD2. Germline V gene data show CDR1 as SGHTA and CDR2 as FQGNSA. The J segment lost 2 bases and the V segment lost 3 bases, leaving 2 bases of the junction unmatched. The CDR3 has 15 residues. As DNA, the CDR3 is TGTGCCAGCAGCTTTACTAGCGGGACCACAGATACGCAGTATTTT. As protein: CASSFTSGTTDTQYF.

V usage is TRBV6-5 and J usage is TRBJ2-2, with 11 bases lining up with TRBD1. From germline, CDR1 is MNHEY and CDR2 SVGAGI. Trimming cost V 4 bases and J 9 bases; bases outside gene matches: 4. The CDR3 extends over 14 amino acids. The CDR3 loop reads CASSSGTGGRELFF. The CDR3 DNA sequence: TGTGCCAGCAGTTCAGGGACAGGGGGACGGGAGCTGTTTTTT.

The chain couples TRBV11-3 to TRBJ2-1; D is ambiguous. Germline lookup yields CDR1 SGHNT and CDR2 YENEEA. This CDR3 comprises 15 residues. Trimming cost V 0 bases and J 0 bases, with 6 bases left between them. The CDR3, as DNA: TGTGCCAGCAGCTTAGAAGCTAGCTCCTACAATGAGCAGTTCTTC. Protein sequence: CASSLEASSYNEQFF.

Here the CDR3 DNA reads TGTGCCAGCAGCTCCTGGACTAGCGGGCATCTCTCCTACGAGCAGTACTTC. Translated: CASSSWTSGHLSYEQYF. The chain combines TRBV5-4 with TRBJ2-7, with TRBD2 identical over 11 bases. This CDR3 contains 17 residues. V shed 3 bases and J 0 bases; nucleotides not matched to a gene: 8. CDR1 is SGHNT, CDR2 YYREEE, per germline (reference sequence).

The CDR3 region has the DNA TGCGCCAGCAGCCAAGTGCCTAGCGGTCGCACAGATACGCAGTATTTT. It translates to CASSQVPSGRTDTQYF. The chain combines TRBV4-1 with TRBJ2-3, with 7 positions matching TRBD2. The CDR3 length is 16 residues. Trimming at V came to 1 base and at J to 1 base, leaving 5 bases not matched to a gene. Germline V gene data show CDR1 as MGHRA and CDR2 as YSYEKL.

The gene calls are TRBV14 and TRBJ2-7, with 7 bases that match TRBD2. This CDR3 contains 15 residues. CDR1 and CDR2 (germline): SGHDN, FVKESK. With V trimmed by 3 bases and J by 5 bases, 10 bases remained unmatched. The CDR3 region is CASSHREGAGDEQYV. The CDR3 bases are TGTGCCAGCAGCCACAGGGAGGGAGCTGGGGACGAGCAGTACGTC.

This chain uses TRBV19 with TRBJ1-2; TRBD1 aligns across 9 bases. Germline V gene lookup returns CDR1 LNHDA and CDR2 SQIVND (reference sequence). The CDR3 extends over 17 amino acids. The ends lost 1 base at V and 6 bases at J; junction bases unmatched: 12. This CDR3 reads CASSIVGTGSSKDGYTF. CDR3 nucleotide sequence: TGTGCCAGTAGTATAGTGGGGACAGGGAGTAGTAAGGATGGCTACACCTTC.

V is TRBV9 and J is TRBJ1-4, with D maybe TRBD1 (5 bases). V lost 0 bases to trimming and J lost 5 bases, with 11 bases between them. The CDR3 totals 15 residues. Germline CDR1 and CDR2: SGDLS and YYNGEE. CDR3 nucleotides: TGTGCCAGCAGCGTAGCTGGGCAGGGAAATGAAAAACTGTTTTTT. Encoded protein: CASSVAGQGNEKLFF. The entire variable domain, with the rest obtained from reference TRBV9 and TRBJ1-4, is as follows: DSGVTQTPKHLITATGQRVTLRCSPRSGDLSVYWYQQSLDQGLQFLIQYYNGEERAKGNILERFSAQQFPDLHSELNLSSLELGDSALYFCASSVAGQGNEKLFFGSGTQLSVL.

This clone was picked up one time. This CDR3 is CASSVTGWGRTEAFF. CDR3 bases: TGTGCCAGCAGCGTAACAGGGTGGGGAAGAACTGAAGCTTTCTTT. The J gene is TRBJ1-1, the V gene TRBV7-2; D perhaps matches TRBD1 (6 bases). This CDR3 contains 15 residues. CDR1 is SGHTA, CDR2 FQGNSA, per germline. With 5 bases removed from V and 5 bases from J, the gap between germline ends came to 18 bases.

The chain has TRBV6-1 and TRBJ2-1; 8 bases line up with TRBD2. V was clipped by 3 bases and J by 6 bases; unmatched bases: 1. From germline, CDR1 is MNHNS and CDR2 SASEGT. The CDR3 totals 13 residues. CDR3 in DNA: TGTGCCAGCAGTGAGGCGGGGGGCAATGAGCAGTTCTTC. It is translated as CASSEAGGNEQFF.

This rearrangement joins TRBV5-1 to TRBJ1-3; D uncertain. Trimming shortened V by 0 bases and J by 1 base, and 8 bases separated the two germline ends. The CDR3 sequence is 15 residues long. The germline CDR1 and CDR2 sequences are SGHRS and YFSETQ. In DNA, the CDR3 is TGCGCCAGCAGCTTGGTGGCGGCGTCTGGAAACACCATATATTTT. Its protein product is CASSLVAASGNTIYF.

The rearrangement links TRBV28 to TRBJ2-4; 7 nucleotides match TRBD1. Trimming removed 8 bases from V and 5 bases from J; junction bases left unmatched: 15. The germline V gene has CDR1 MDHEN and CDR2 SYDVKM. This CDR3 contains 16 residues. The CDR3: CASRNPSRGTENIQYF. The CDR3 DNA sequence: TGTGCCAGCCGAAACCCATCCCGAGGGACAGAAAACATTCAGTACTTC.

The chain recombines TRBV12-3 or TRBV12-4 with TRBJ2-3; a possible D gene is TRBD2 (6 bases). V was cut by 5 bases and J by 8 bases, with 11 bases left in between. This CDR3 has 12 residues. The CDR3 reads CASSPGTSTQYF. The CDR3 region has the DNA TGTGCCAGCAGTCCCGGGACTTCTACGCAGTATTTT.

This chain links TRBV7-9 with TRBJ2-3; 8 bases fit TRBD2. V gave up 5 bases and J gave up 5 bases; unmatched junction bases: 6. Germline V lookup: CDR1 SEHNR, CDR2 FQNEAQ (reference sequence). The CDR3 consists of 14 residues. The CDR3: CASSITSGGDTQYF. The DNA of the CDR3 is TGTGCCAGCAGCATTACTAGCGGTGGAGATACGCAGTATTTT. The full variable domain, its missing parts supplied by reference TRBV7-9 and TRBJ2-3, is DTGVSQNPRHKITKRGQNVTFRCDPISEHNRLYWYRQTLGQGPEFLTYFQNEAQLEKSRLLSDRFSAERPKGSFSTLEIQRTEQGDSAMYLCASSITSGGDTQYFGPGTRLTVL.

This chain links TRBV11-3 with TRBJ2-3; D is unresolved. The CDR3 covers 12 residues. The germline gives CDR1 SGHNT, CDR2 YENEEA. Trimming left V 5 bases short and J 6 bases short, with 9 bases between. The CDR3 loop reads CASSPKADTQYF. The CDR3 region has the DNA TGTGCCAGCAGCCCCAAAGCCGATACGCAGTATTTT.

This chain links TRBV4-3 with TRBJ2-7, with D tentatively TRBD2 (6 bases). V shed 4 bases and J shed 3 bases, with 22 bases lying between them. Germline CDR1 LGHNA, CDR2 YSLEER. This CDR3 is 17 amino acids long. The CDR3 DNA reads TGCGCCAGCAGCCTACATTCACTAGCCAATTCCTTCTACGAGCAGTACGTC. Amino acids: CASSLHSLANSFYEQYV.

V gene TRBV24-1 combines with J gene TRBJ2-2; D might be TRBD1 (6 bases). CDR3 length equals 16 residues. Germline V gives CDR1 KGHDR, CDR2 SFDVKD. V dropped 4 bases and J dropped 6 bases, with 17 bases sitting between them. In nucleotides, the CDR3 is TGTGCCACCAGTGAACCCACAGGGATCTCCCCCGGGGAGCTGTTTTTT. This gives the protein CATSEPTGISPGELFF.

The rearrangement links TRBV7-2 to TRBJ1-1; 8 nucleotides agree with TRBD1. Germline V gives CDR1 SGHTA, CDR2 FQGNSA. The junction had 3 bases not matched to a gene; V was cut back by 5 bases and J by 1 base. The CDR3 spans 14 residues. The DNA for the CDR3 is TGTGCCAGCAGCCTCCAGGGGGCGAACACTGAAGCTTTCTTT. It encodes CASSLQGANTEAFF.

The rearrangement links TRBV19 to TRBJ2-5; TRBD1 matches 9 bases. J gave up 4 bases and V 5 bases, and 5 bases lay outside the gene matches. This CDR3 contains 14 residues. Germline assignment: CDR1 LNHDA and CDR2 SQIVND (reference sequence). Written as DNA, the CDR3 is TGTGCCAGTAGTCTGGACAGGGGAGCAGAGACCCAGTACTTC. Its translation is CASSLDRGAETQYF.

This clone was detected only a few times. V and J are TRBV2 and TRBJ2-5; D is perhaps TRBD2 (5 bases). Trimming removed 2 bases at V and 2 bases at J, with 6 bases between. Germline V lookup: CDR1 SNHLY, CDR2 FYNNEI. The CDR3 is 13 residues long. CDR3 in amino acids: CASSEPGQETQYF. In DNA, the CDR3 is TGTGCCAGCAGTGAACCGGGGCAAGAGACCCAGTACTTC.

V gene TRBV10-3 combines with J gene TRBJ2-3; the match to TRBD2 covers 11 bases. In germline, CDR1 is ENHRY, CDR2 SYGVKD. This CDR3 has 19 residues. V was pared by 0 bases and J by 0 bases, with 8 bases of the junction left unmatched. The CDR3 region is CAISESPGLADSSTDTQYF. As DNA, the CDR3 is TGTGCCATCAGTGAGTCGCCGGGACTAGCGGACTCTAGCACAGATACGCAGTATTTT.